This entry describes one T cell receptor beta chain. Its matching antigen is unknown. Documented time point: week 11, during vaccination. The investigators gave 300 ug of mutant IDH1 20-mer peptide in each vaccine dose, together with topical imiquimod. Each tumor in the donors was a new WHO grade 3 or 4 astrocytoma, IDH1-mutant and ATRX-lost. The data belong to a study of a mutant IDH1 vaccine in newly diagnosed glioma. For the study at large: Vaccination was launched 4-6 weeks after radiotherapy alone, or with temozolomide cycles. Those enrolled had earlier been treated with radiotherapy, temozolomide, or both, mostly both. Treatment recipients were about 60% male and around 40% female, and their mean age was approximately 42 years.

Sequencing was performed with immunoSEQ multiplex PCR; in TCRdb, only in-frame clones are kept and a portion is missing. The table lists 60,000 to 75,000 clones, under 90% of them singletons, with about 3.8% in the top ten. The input for sequencing was PBMCs, taken from a glioma patient whose treatment included an IDH1 peptide vaccine. This receptor was identified in a man aged 25-45 years with glioma.

This CDR3 reads CASSVGTDSLGETQYF. In DNA form, the CDR3 reads TGTGCCAGCAGTGTAGGAACAGACAGTCTCGGAGAGACCCAGTACTTC. This chain uses TRBV25-1 with TRBJ2-5; perhaps TRBD1 as D (5 bases). The CDR3 extends over 16 amino acids. Trimming left V 4 bases short and J 4 bases short, with 19 bases between. Germline assignment: CDR1 MGHDK and CDR2 SYGVNS.